This T cell receptor beta chain was retrieved from a study of OX40 agonist ivuxolimab in advanced cancers. Background on the study: Patients undergoing dose escalation presented with hepatocellular carcinoma, melanoma, renal cell or head and neck cancer. Notes on the study in general: In the 0.1 to 3.0 mg/kg range, CD4+ and CD8+ blood T cells had expanded clonally by week 6. The authors did not determine the antigen specificity of the expanded peripheral T cells.

Blood draws occurred at baseline, cycle 4 day 1, and cycle 7 day 1. The CDR3 consists of 14 residues. V shed 3 bases, J shed 4 bases, and the junction held 4 bases outside the gene matches. Germline lookup yields CDR1 SGHDT and CDR2 YYEEEE. Repertoires were generated with immunoSEQ multiplex PCR, while TCRdb's copy carries only in-frame clones and drops some. The repertoire holds tens of thousands of clones, with around 84% as singletons. This clone came up a few times. Its antigen is not identified. The TCR sequence derives from an adult with an advanced solid tumor such as melanoma, head and neck, liver or kidney cancer. This sequence joins TRBV5-6 and TRBJ1-2, with TRBD1 matching 9 bases. The specimen was CD4+ or CD8+ T cells sorted from blood, collected in a trial of the OX40 agonist ivuxolimab. As DNA, the CDR3 is TGTGCCAGCAGCTCCCCGGACAGGGGCTATGGCTACACCTTC. Encoded protein: CASSSPDRGYGYTF.